The 22 T cell receptor beta chains below come from one sample, sequenced in a study of T cells in Graves' hyperthyroidism and ophthalmopathy. The TCR beta CDR3 regions underwent amplification using RNA transcripts as the source. HTBI primers were the set used in a first-round RT-PCR of the TCR CDR3. Each CDR3 protein gets one entry after TCRdb re-called the multiplex PCR reads with MiXCR. The sample has over 650,000 distinct CDR3 sequences, 45% seen once. Input material: peripheral blood or thyroid tissue (not recorded which). These receptor sequences come from an adult man with Graves' disease, either hyperthyroidism or ophthalmopathy (not recorded which).

This clonotype was counted ten times or more. This sequence joins TRBV7-3 and TRBJ1-2; 8 nucleotides line up with TRBD1. CDR1 is SGHTA, CDR2 FQGTGA, per germline. The CDR3 is made up of 13 amino acids. V shed 2 bases, J shed 6 bases, and the junction held 2 bases outside the gene matches. The CDR3 loop reads CASSLATGDGYTF. In DNA, the CDR3 is TGTGCCAGCAGCTTAGCGACAGGGGATGGCTACACCTTC.

The chain employs TRBV12-3 or TRBV12-4 and TRBJ1-3; D gene ambiguous. Trimming left V 6 bases short and J 0 bases short, with 9 bases between. The CDR3 extends over 14 amino acids. In nucleotides, the CDR3 is TGTGCCAGCAGCTGGACGGTCTCTGGAAACACCATATATTTT. This translates into CASSWTVSGNTIYF.

This clonotype was recorded many times. The V gene is TRBV20-1, the J gene TRBJ2-5; tentative D call: TRBD1 (5 bases). Trimming left V 3 bases short and J 5 bases short, with 13 bases between. CDR3 length: 13 residues. The germline V gene encodes CDR1 DFQATT and CDR2 SNEGSKA (reference sequence). The CDR3 coding sequence is TGCAGTGCTAGGAGAAGGGGCGGCGAGACCCAGTACTTC. This sequence encodes CSARRRGGETQYF.

This clonotype was detected ten times or more. V and J are TRBV20-1 and TRBJ2-5; weak D call: TRBD1 (6 bases). The ends were cut back, 7 bases at V and 5 bases at J, with 17 bases in the middle. This CDR3 spans 13 amino acids. Germline V CDR1 and CDR2: DFQATT, SNEGSKA (reference sequence). CDR3 protein: CSVRPGQSETQYF. CDR3 DNA: TGCAGTGTCAGACCTGGACAGTCGGAGACCCAGTACTTC.

The chain uses TRBV9 and TRBJ1-2; D is undetermined. This CDR3 comprises 14 residues. Germline CDR1 reads SGDLS; CDR2 reads YYNGEE. The germline V and J ends were trimmed by 4 bases and 4 bases, with 14 bases remaining between them. The CDR3 DNA reads TGTGCCAGCAGCCCACGAGGACGCGCCTATGGCTACACCTTC. This encodes CASSPRGRAYGYTF.

This clonotype was seen ten or more times. V gene TRBV7-9 combines with J gene TRBJ2-5; no clear D. V lost 5 bases to trimming and J lost 5 bases, with 9 bases between them. Germline values: CDR1 SEHNR, CDR2 FQNEAQ (reference sequence). The length of the CDR3 is 12 residues. The CDR3 loop reads CASSNIKETQYF. DNA of the CDR3: TGTGCCAGCAGCAACATTAAGGAGACCCAGTACTTC.

This clonotype has a count of ten or more. CDR3 loop: CASDPGGANTEAFF. The CDR3 DNA reads as TGTGCCAGCGACCCAGGGGGCGCTAACACTGAAGCTTTCTTT. The V and J genes are TRBV25-1 and TRBJ1-1; 8 positions agree with TRBD1. V shed 8 bases and J 2 bases; nucleotides not matched to a gene: 7. The CDR3 sequence is 14 residues long. Germline V lookup: CDR1 MGHDK, CDR2 SYGVNS.

The chain recombines TRBV7-2 with TRBJ1-1; D gene ambiguous. Germline lookup yields CDR1 SGHTA and CDR2 FQGNSA. V dropped 3 bases and J dropped 6 bases, with 11 bases sitting between them. CDR3 length: 13 residues. The CDR3 DNA is TGTGCCAGCAGCTTTGATTGGAAGGCTGAAGCTTTCTTT. This codes for CASSFDWKAEAFF.

This clonotype was detected ten times or more. The J gene is TRBJ1-1, the V gene TRBV10-2; D not resolved. Trimming cost V 7 bases and J 1 base, with 7 bases left between them. Germline V gene data show CDR1 as WSHSY and CDR2 as SAAADI. This CDR3 comprises 12 residues. CDR3 loop: CASKGGNTEAFF. The CDR3 region has the DNA TGCGCCAGCAAAGGCGGGAACACTGAAGCTTTCTTT.

This clonotype was counted between two and nine times. The V and J genes are TRBV7-9 and TRBJ2-5, with 7 bases fitting TRBD1. V lost 1 base to trimming and J lost 5 bases; unmatched junction nucleotides: 10. Germline CDR1 SEHNR, CDR2 FQNEAQ (reference sequence). This CDR3 has 16 amino acids. CDR3 DNA sequence: TGTGCCAGCAGCTTAGGAGACAGGGAGAGGATGGAGACCCAGTACTTC. Amino acid sequence: CASSLGDRERMETQYF.

This clonotype was observed many times. This chain uses TRBV15 with TRBJ1-5; D call uncertain. The germline CDR1 and CDR2 sequences are LNHNV and YYDKDF (reference sequence). Trimming cost V 3 bases and J 6 bases, with 9 bases left between them. This CDR3 contains 13 residues. The CDR3 DNA reads TGTGCCACCAGCAGGGTTTTGGGTCAGCCCCAGCATTTT. Protein: CATSRVLGQPQHF. The variable domain in full, with the rest retrieved from reference TRBV15 and TRBJ1-5, is DAMVIQNPRYQVTQFGKPVTLSCSQTLNHNVMYWYQQKSSQAPKLLFHYYDKDFNNEADTPDNFQSRRPNTSFCFLDIRSPGLGDTAMYLCATSRVLGQPQHFGDGTRLSIL.

The sample holds many counts of this clonotype. The V and J genes are TRBV2 and TRBJ1-2; weak D call: TRBD1 (6 bases). This CDR3 is built from 12 residues. Trimming removed 6 bases at V and 5 bases at J, with 10 bases between. Germline CDR1 reads SNHLY; CDR2 reads FYNNEI. The CDR3 DNA reads TGTGCCAGCAGAGACAGGCCGTATGGCTACACCTTC. Translated, it gives CASRDRPYGYTF. Drawing the rest from reference TRBV2 and TRBJ1-2, the complete variable domain is EPEVTQTPSHQVTQMGQEVILRCVPISNHLYFYWYRQILGQKVEFLVSFYNNEISEKSEIFDDQFSVERPDGSNFTLKIRSTKLEDSAMYFCASRDRPYGYTFGSGTRLTVV.

This clonotype was seen a single time. The chain combines TRBV2 with TRBJ1-5; 8 nucleotides agree with TRBD1. CDR3 length: 13 residues. CDR1 SNHLY and CDR2 FYNNEI come from the germline V gene. V lost 11 bases and J lost 3; bases outside the gene matches: 6. As DNA, the CDR3 is TGTGCCGGAAGGACAGGGTTCAATCAGCCCCAGCATTTT. Translated: CAGRTGFNQPQHF.

This clonotype was observed at least ten times. The gene calls are TRBV7-9 and TRBJ2-5, with D possibly being TRBD1 or TRBD2 (5 bases each). Germline V gene data show CDR1 as SEHNR and CDR2 as FQNEAQ (reference sequence). This CDR3 is built from 14 residues. V was trimmed by 1 base and J by 2 bases, leaving 8 bases between them. The DNA of the CDR3 is TGTGCCAGCAGCTTAGTTGGGGGACAAGAGACCCAGTACTTC. It specifies CASSLVGGQETQYF.

The gene calls are TRBV29-1 and TRBJ1-5; 9 positions match TRBD1. Trimming cost V 3 bases and J 4 bases; bases outside gene matches: 10. CDR3 length: 16 residues. Germline-derived CDR1 and CDR2 are SQVTM and ANQGSEA. CDR3 DNA sequence: TGCAGCGTTGAGAGGGACAGGGAGGGGCTGAATCAGCCCCAGCATTTT. Translating gives CSVERDREGLNQPQHF. The full variable domain, with the rest looked up from reference TRBV29-1 and TRBJ1-5, is SAVISQKPSRDICQRGTSLTIQCQVDSQVTMMFWYRQQPGQSLTLIATANQGSEATYESGFVIDKFPISRPNLTFSTLTVSNMSPEDSSIYLCSVERDREGLNQPQHFGDGTRLSIL.

At least ten counts were recorded for this clonotype. This chain connects TRBV29-1 to TRBJ1-2; maybe TRBD1 (5 bases). V shed 4 bases and J shed 4 bases, with 13 bases lying between them. This CDR3 region has 13 residues. Germline V gives CDR1 SQVTM, CDR2 ANQGSEA. In DNA, the CDR3 is TGCAGCGTTGCCCCGCAGGGTTTCTATGGCTACACCTTC. Translated: CSVAPQGFYGYTF.

Ten or more counts support this clonotype. The chain carries TRBV19 and TRBJ1-5; tentatively, D is TRBD1 (5 bases). The CDR3 contains 13 residues. V lost 5 bases and J lost 5, with 10 bases in between. Germline V CDR1 and CDR2: LNHDA, SQIVND (reference sequence). This chain's CDR3 is CASSFRADQPQHF. The CDR3, as DNA: TGTGCCAGTAGTTTCAGGGCGGATCAGCCCCAGCATTTT.

This clonotype occurred a few times. CDR3 DNA sequence: TGTGCCAGCAGCTTAGCCGGGTTTAATGAAAAACTGTTTTTT. This encodes CASSLAGFNEKLFF. The chain recombines TRBV7-8 with TRBJ1-4; D gene ambiguous. CDR1 is SGHVS, CDR2 FQNEAQ, per germline. With 0 bases removed from V and 4 bases from J, the gap between germline ends came to 6 bases. CDR3 length: 14 residues.

This sequence joins TRBV9 and TRBJ2-7, with TRBD1 identical over 7 bases. Per the germline V gene, CDR1 is SGDLS and CDR2 is YYNGEE. V shed 4 bases and J 5 bases; nucleotides not matched to a gene: 9. The CDR3 loop spans 14 amino acids. The CDR3 protein is CASSQADRVHEQYF. The CDR3, as DNA: TGTGCCAGCAGCCAAGCCGACAGGGTCCACGAGCAGTACTTC.

The V gene is TRBV7-2, the J gene TRBJ1-2; D is unclear. Per germline, CDR1 SGHTA and CDR2 FQGNSA. The CDR3 spans 16 residues. V lost 0 bases, J lost 1 base, and 12 bases lay in between. The CDR3 region is CASSLASGPFNYGYTF. The CDR3 nucleotides are TGTGCCAGCAGCTTAGCCTCAGGCCCATTTAACTATGGCTACACCTTC.

This clonotype came up many times. V usage is TRBV13 and J usage is TRBJ1-3; 9 bases match TRBD1. The J segment lost 8 bases and the V segment lost 5 bases, leaving 7 bases of the junction unmatched. The CDR3 length is 14 residues. Germline V gene data show CDR1 as PRHDT and CDR2 as FYEKMQ (reference sequence). The CDR3 region is CASSRGTGRDTIYF. In DNA, the CDR3 is TGTGCCAGCAGCCGAGGGACAGGGAGGGACACCATATATTTT.

This clonotype was seen once. The chain carries TRBV2 and TRBJ1-3, with a weak D call TRBD1 (5 bases). Looked up from germline, CDR1 is SNHLY and CDR2 is FYNNEI. This CDR3 spans 14 amino acids. V lost 6 bases and J lost 0, with 9 bases in between. CDR3 sequence reads: CASRTQGSGNTIYF. The CDR3 DNA is TGTGCCAGCAGGACGCAGGGCTCTGGAAACACCATATATTTT.